The present entry profiles one T cell receptor beta chain with its context. Its antigen is not identified. This record comes from a study of regulatory T cells in long-lasting Graves disease. Time point indicated: persistent/refractory GD, antithyroid drugs over 5 years with positive TRAb. PBMC-extracted RNA yielded the TCR library. The authors drew patients from an endocrinology department in Xi'an, China. The CDR3 covers 14 residues. Looked up from germline, CDR1 is MNHEY and CDR2 is SVGEGT. V dropped 6 bases and J dropped 2 bases, with 14 bases sitting between them. Building the TCR beta libraries relied on iRepertoire HTBI primers, and CDR3 regions underwent Arm-PCR. MiXCR, run by TCRdb on the multiplex PCR reads, gives a single entry per CDR3 protein. The data show about 400,000 distinct CDR3 sequences, with under 25% seen just once and about a fifth held by the top ten. The study's findings and limits: Lower TCR diversity was seen in persistent Graves' patients than in newly diagnosed ones. Persistent disease exhibited a predilection for TRBV28, TRBJ1-2 and TRBJ2-5.

The material was peripheral blood mononuclear cells (PBMCs), obtained when the disease was refractory, from a patient treated with antithyroid drugs. The sequence was obtained from a female donor with Graves disease. The V call is TRBV6-2 or TRBV6-3, the J call TRBJ2-7; perhaps TRBD2 as D (6 bases). The CDR3 sequence is CASRTGLITYEQYF. The CDR3 DNA reads TGTGCCAGCAGGACGGGACTCATAACCTACGAGCAGTACTTC.